The present entry profiles one TCR beta chain with its context. No antigen is known for it. The sample holds no much larger clone one base away, and base qualities are not on file. This sample was included in a study of blood T cell repertoires in COVID-19 (dated by TCRdb to 2020 to 2021). About the investigation overall: The collaborator samples originated in the United States, Italy and Spain and spanned the acute and convalescent phases of COVID-19. The repertoires were made available in a free public database intended to serve as a resource for research on the immune response to SARS-CoV-2. HLA class I and class II types, where available, came from metadata supplied by the sample provider rather than from assay-based typing. Nearly every sample came with metadata listing a de-identified subject ID, COVID-19 status, age in years and sex. The material from the prospective study consisted of cDNA or gDNA derived from T cells, B-cell-depleted T cells, or PBMCs. The dataset comprised deeply sampled blood TCRbeta repertoires from subjects exposed to, actively infected with, or recovered from COVID-19. The samples were drawn from two sources: the first 160 participants of the ongoing ImmuneRACE study, and fewer than 1,500 subjects contributed by 6 global collaborators. Results the study describes overall, beyond this receptor: How much clinical and demographic metadata was included differed by source and by participant, and the metadata was provided uncurated.

A second Seattle source provided samples from volunteer blood donors who had recovered from COVID-19. Each collaborating institution followed its own protocols to collect whole blood in K2EDTA tubes. For TCRbeta analysis, collaborators shipped samples in one of three forms: frozen whole blood, isolated PBMCs, or DNA extracted from either of those sample types. TCRbeta CDR3 regions were amplified from genomic DNA by means of the immunoSEQ Assay, a bias-controlled multiplex PCR. As for how the authors treated the data: Within the assay, amplification of reference gene primers was used to estimate how many nucleated cells each sample contained. Sequence reads were collapsed and filtered to measure the absolute abundance of every unique TCRbeta CDR3 rearrangement. For each sample, productive Simpson clonality was calculated as the square root of Simpson's diversity index over productive rearrangements. TCRdb took over this immuneACCESS table, retaining in-frame rearrangements with V and J assigned. Such tables are incomplete; in checked studies, under half of the missing clones stem from an unresolved V gene, and the remainder is unexplained. V and J calls and clone size come straight from that table; D and trimming were deduced from the DNA. Present in this sample are under 300,000 clones, approximately 88% of which were seen just once. The top ten clones comprise 0.94% of the sample.

Here V drops 4 bases and J drops 12 bases, and the junction holds 14 bases not matched to any gene. The CDR3 numbers 16 residues from cysteine through phenylalanine. This entry keeps only the CDR3 DNA: 48 bases, framed from base 1. As encoded in the germline V gene (reference sequence), CDR1 is SGHNT while CDR2 is YYREEE. Sequenced material: peripheral blood. The V gene is TRBV5-4 and the J gene is TRBJ2-7, with 15 bases aligning to TRBD2. This receptor was taken from a woman between 40 and 55 years old who had recovered from COVID-19. CDR3 reads: CASSRKARTSGRARYF. The bases read TGTGCCAGCAGCCGCAAAGCGAGGACTAGCGGGAGGGCGCGGTACTTC.